The clone carrying this T cell receptor (beta chain) was detected ten times or more. CDR1 and CDR2 from the germline V gene are ENHRY and SYGVKD. The CDR3 is made up of 14 amino acids. With 7 bases removed from V and 3 bases from J, the gap between germline ends came to 15 bases. TCRdb reanalysed the 5' RACE reads using MiXCR and keeps one entry per CDR3 protein. Here the sample spans approximately 210,000 distinct CDR3 sequences, less than 20% being singletons. This entry belongs to a study of identical twins. These data also featured in a second study, about T cells expressing NK-cell markers. This second study notes: Seven of the eight sequenced donors were classified as HCMV-seropositive, and one was classified as seronegative.

Material for sequencing was CD8+ T cells sorted from blood. The sequence came from a woman aged 18-29 years in good health. The rearrangement uses TRBV10-3 and TRBJ2-5; D is undetermined. Here the CDR3 DNA reads TGTGCCATCAAAAAGCTGTGGTTTGAAGAGACCCAGTACTTC. As protein: CAIKKLWFEETQYF.